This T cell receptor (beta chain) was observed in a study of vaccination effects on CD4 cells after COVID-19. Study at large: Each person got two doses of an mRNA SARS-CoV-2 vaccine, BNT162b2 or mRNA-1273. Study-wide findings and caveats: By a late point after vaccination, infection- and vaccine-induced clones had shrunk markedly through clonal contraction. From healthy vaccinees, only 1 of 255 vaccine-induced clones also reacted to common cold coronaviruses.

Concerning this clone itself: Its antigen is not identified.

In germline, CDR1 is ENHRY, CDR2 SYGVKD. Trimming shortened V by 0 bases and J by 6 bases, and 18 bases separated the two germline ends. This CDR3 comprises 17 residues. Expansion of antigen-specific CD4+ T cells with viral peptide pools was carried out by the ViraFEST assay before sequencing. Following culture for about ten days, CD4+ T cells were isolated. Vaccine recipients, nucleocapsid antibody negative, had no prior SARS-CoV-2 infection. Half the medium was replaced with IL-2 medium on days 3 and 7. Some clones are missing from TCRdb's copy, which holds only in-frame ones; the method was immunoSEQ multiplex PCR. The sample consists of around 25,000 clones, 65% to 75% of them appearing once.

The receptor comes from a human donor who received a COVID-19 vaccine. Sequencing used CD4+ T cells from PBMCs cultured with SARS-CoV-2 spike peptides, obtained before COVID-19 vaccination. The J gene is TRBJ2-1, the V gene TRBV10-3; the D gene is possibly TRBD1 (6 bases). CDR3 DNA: TGTGCCATCAGTGAGTCGAGTTTCCAGGGGAATGGCAATGAGCAGTTCTTC. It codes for CAISESSFQGNGNEQFF.